Listed below are T cell receptor beta chains from one sample, sequenced in a study of somatic mutations in cytotoxic T cells in rheumatoid arthritis. Some clones are missing from TCRdb's copy, which holds only in-frame ones; the method was immunoSEQ multiplex PCR. The table has about 16,000 clones, approximately 80% seen once. What was sequenced was CD8+ T cells sorted from blood. The receptors shown here come from an adult with rheumatoid arthritis. Each CDR3 is given with its conserved first and last residue. D genes are given only for firm matches. Part of the rows lack a size; the others show once, few, many or a class for expanded clones.

d_gene: -
v_gene: TRBV4-1
j_gene: TRBJ1-5
abundance: -
CDR3aa: CASSQSWTGGQPQHF
CDR3nt: TGCGCCAGCAGCCAATCCTGGACGGGCGGACAGCCCCAGCATTTT

d_gene: TRBD1
v_gene: TRBV6-5
j_gene: TRBJ2-3
abundance: -
CDR3aa: CASSYSVTGLDTQYF
CDR3nt: TGTGCCAGCAGTTACTCTGTGACAGGGCTAGATACGCAGTATTTT

d_gene: -
v_gene: TRBV6-1
j_gene: TRBJ1-3
abundance: -
CDR3aa: CASSEEIGAGNTIYF
CDR3nt: TGTGCCAGCAGTGAAGAGATAGGAGCTGGAAACACCATATATTTT

d_gene: -
v_gene: TRBV15
j_gene: TRBJ1-5
abundance: -
CDR3aa: CATSSQGGQPQHF
CDR3nt: TGTGCCACCAGCAGCCAGGGTGGGCAGCCCCAGCATTTT

d_gene: TRBD1
v_gene: TRBV10-3
j_gene: TRBJ2-3
abundance: -
CDR3aa: CATEGQDTDTQYF
CDR3nt: TGTGCCACCGAGGGACAGGACACAGATACGCAGTATTTT

d_gene: -
v_gene: TRBV7-9
j_gene: TRBJ2-3
abundance: -
CDR3aa: CASSLFFPDTQYF
CDR3nt: TGTGCCAGCAGCTTATTTTTCCCAGATACGCAGTATTTT

d_gene: -
v_gene: TRBV27
j_gene: TRBJ2-2
abundance: -
CDR3aa: CASSLTYTGELFF
CDR3nt: TGTGCCAGCAGTTTAACCTACACCGGGGAGCTGTTTTTT

d_gene: -
v_gene: TRBV7-2
j_gene: TRBJ2-7
abundance: once
CDR3aa: CASSLAGGNYEQYF
CDR3nt: TGTGCCAGCAGCTTAGCGGGTGGAAACTACGAGCAGTACTTC

d_gene: TRBD1
v_gene: TRBV5-6
j_gene: TRBJ1-2
abundance: -
CDR3aa: CASSLPGQGRYGYTF
CDR3nt: TGTGCCAGCAGCTTACCAGGACAGGGACGCTATGGCTACACCTTC

d_gene: -
v_gene: TRBV28
j_gene: TRBJ1-3
abundance: -
CDR3aa: CASSLFRNSGNTIYF
CDR3nt: TGTGCCAGCAGTTTATTCCGGAACTCTGGAAACACCATATATTTT

d_gene: -
v_gene: TRBV11-2
j_gene: TRBJ1-6
abundance: few
CDR3aa: CASSPKGGSPLHF
CDR3nt: TGTGCCAGCAGTCCAAAGGGGGGTTCACCCCTCCACTTT

d_gene: -
v_gene: TRBV4-2
j_gene: TRBJ2-1
abundance: few
CDR3aa: CASSRGAGPEQFF
CDR3nt: TGTGCCAGCAGCCGGGGGGCGGGGCCTGAGCAGTTCTTC

d_gene: -
v_gene: TRBV10-3
j_gene: TRBJ2-7
abundance: -
CDR3aa: CAIGARLYEQYF
CDR3nt: TGTGCCATCGGAGCGCGCCTCTACGAGCAGTACTTC

d_gene: TRBD2
v_gene: TRBV6-1
j_gene: TRBJ2-1
abundance: medium-sized
CDR3aa: CASSPRTSGLNEQFF
CDR3nt: TGTGCCAGCAGCCCCCGGACTAGCGGGTTAAATGAGCAGTTCTTC

d_gene: -
v_gene: TRBV25-1
j_gene: TRBJ1-6
abundance: -
CDR3aa: CASSDSPDNSPLHF
CDR3nt: TGTGCCAGCAGTGACTCCCCCGACAATTCACCCCTCCACTTT

d_gene: TRBD1
v_gene: TRBV7-8
j_gene: TRBJ2-7
abundance: once
CDR3aa: CASSPGTGAYEQYF
CDR3nt: TGTGCCAGCAGCCCCGGGACAGGAGCCTACGAGCAGTACTTC

d_gene: -
v_gene: TRBV19
j_gene: TRBJ1-2
abundance: few
CDR3aa: CASMDGDGYTF
CDR3nt: TGTGCCAGTATGGACGGGGATGGCTACACCTTC

d_gene: -
v_gene: TRBV21-1
j_gene: TRBJ1-6
abundance: few
CDR3aa: CASSKRGHSPLHF
CDR3nt: TGTGCCAGCAGCAAAAGGGGGCATTCACCCCTCCACTTT

d_gene: TRBD1
v_gene: TRBV5-1
j_gene: TRBJ2-1
abundance: -
CDR3aa: CASSLVWGQGDYNEQFF
CDR3nt: TGCGCCAGCAGCTTGGTATGGGGACAGGGAGACTACAATGAGCAGTTCTTC

d_gene: TRBD2
v_gene: TRBV2
j_gene: TRBJ2-3
abundance: -
CDR3aa: CASNERGSTDTQYF
CDR3nt: TGTGCCAGCAATGAGCGGGGGTCCACAGATACGCAGTATTTT

d_gene: TRBD2
v_gene: TRBV4-1
j_gene: TRBJ2-7
abundance: medium-sized
CDR3aa: CASSQDGTSDEQYF
CDR3nt: TGCGCCAGCAGCCAAGATGGGACTAGCGACGAGCAGTACTTC

d_gene: TRBD2
v_gene: TRBV7-8
j_gene: TRBJ2-3
abundance: -
CDR3aa: CASSLRSGGAGTDTQYF
CDR3nt: TGTGCCAGCAGCTTACGGTCGGGGGGGGCAGGGACAGATACGCAGTATTTT

d_gene: TRBD2
v_gene: TRBV30
j_gene: TRBJ2-3
abundance: -
CDR3aa: CAWSKLADSTDTQYF
CDR3nt: TGTGCCTGGAGTAAACTAGCGGACAGCACAGATACGCAGTATTTT

d_gene: -
v_gene: TRBV5-4
j_gene: TRBJ1-6
abundance: -
CDR3aa: CASSLGSIKSPLHF
CDR3nt: TGTGCCAGCAGCCTGGGGTCGATTAAGTCACCCCTCCACTTT

d_gene: -
v_gene: TRBV27
j_gene: TRBJ1-5
abundance: -
CDR3aa: CASSLSEGASNQPQHF
CDR3nt: TGTGCCAGCAGTTTATCCGAAGGGGCTAGCAATCAGCCCCAGCATTTT

d_gene: -
v_gene: TRBV19
j_gene: TRBJ2-1
abundance: -
CDR3aa: CASSIERPNEQFF
CDR3nt: TGTGCCAGTAGTATAGAGAGGCCCAATGAGCAGTTCTTC

d_gene: -
v_gene: TRBV27
j_gene: TRBJ1-1
abundance: -
CDR3aa: CGWRSEAFF
CDR3nt: TGTGGCTGGAGGAGTGAAGCTTTCTTT

d_gene: TRBD1
v_gene: TRBV27
j_gene: TRBJ1-1
abundance: -
CDR3aa: CASAGRRGQQNTEAFF
CDR3nt: TGTGCCAGCGCCGGTCGCCGGGGACAGCAGAACACTGAAGCTTTCTTT

d_gene: -
v_gene: TRBV29-1
j_gene: TRBJ1-2
abundance: -
CDR3aa: CSVETAPPHYGYTF
CDR3nt: TGCAGCGTTGAGACGGCTCCCCCCCACTATGGCTACACCTTC

d_gene: TRBD2
v_gene: TRBV28
j_gene: TRBJ2-3
abundance: few
CDR3aa: CASRSPGLATDTQYF
CDR3nt: TGTGCCAGTCGCTCCCCGGGACTAGCGACAGATACGCAGTATTTT

d_gene: -
v_gene: TRBV15
j_gene: TRBJ1-5
abundance: -
CDR3aa: CATSREPGDRQPQHF
CDR3nt: TGTGCCACCAGCAGAGAGCCGGGGGACCGGCAGCCCCAGCATTTT

d_gene: -
v_gene: TRBV13
j_gene: TRBJ1-5
abundance: -
CDR3aa: CASSLGQAQPQHF
CDR3nt: TGTGCCAGCAGCTTAGGCCAGGCTCAGCCCCAGCATTTT

d_gene: -
v_gene: TRBV29-1
j_gene: TRBJ1-1
abundance: -
CDR3aa: CSVEDGVGGAFF
CDR3nt: TGCAGCGTTGAAGACGGAGTCGGTGGAGCTTTCTTT

d_gene: -
v_gene: TRBV6-4
j_gene: TRBJ2-6
abundance: medium-sized
CDR3aa: CASSEGLSGANVLTF
CDR3nt: TGTGCCAGCAGTGAGGGCCTCTCTGGGGCCAACGTCCTGACTTTC

d_gene: TRBD1
v_gene: TRBV4-1
j_gene: TRBJ2-5
abundance: -
CDR3aa: CASSRPFGQDYDRGETQYF
CDR3nt: TGCGCCAGCAGCCGGCCGTTCGGACAGGATTATGATCGAGGAGAGACCCAGTACTTC

d_gene: -
v_gene: TRBV6-1
j_gene: TRBJ1-5
abundance: -
CDR3aa: CASILWGNQPQHF
CDR3nt: TGTGCCAGCATCCTTTGGGGCAATCAGCCCCAGCATTTT

d_gene: TRBD1
v_gene: TRBV11-2
j_gene: TRBJ2-1
abundance: -
CDR3aa: CASSSSPLRGPYNEQFF
CDR3nt: TGTGCCAGCAGCTCAAGCCCCCTAAGGGGGCCCTACAATGAGCAGTTCTTC

d_gene: TRBD1
v_gene: TRBV11-2
j_gene: TRBJ1-1
abundance: -
CDR3aa: CASSPQGVNTEAFF
CDR3nt: TGTGCCAGCAGCCCACAGGGGGTGAACACTGAAGCTTTCTTT

d_gene: -
v_gene: TRBV4-1
j_gene: TRBJ2-3
abundance: -
CDR3aa: CASALNGGLSTDTQYF
CDR3nt: TGCGCCAGCGCACTAAACGGCGGATTGAGCACAGATACGCAGTATTTT

d_gene: -
v_gene: TRBV9
j_gene: TRBJ1-2
abundance: few
CDR3aa: CASSATGSHGYTF
CDR3nt: TGTGCCAGCAGCGCCACAGGGTCGCATGGCTACACCTTC

d_gene: -
v_gene: TRBV7-9
j_gene: TRBJ1-1
abundance: few
CDR3aa: CASSHEGNTEAFF
CDR3nt: TGTGCCAGCAGCCACGAGGGGAACACTGAAGCTTTCTTT

d_gene: -
v_gene: TRBV19
j_gene: TRBJ1-5
abundance: few
CDR3aa: CASADLLGSNQPQHF
CDR3nt: TGTGCCTCGGCGGACCTTTTGGGCAGCAATCAGCCCCAGCATTTT

d_gene: TRBD1
v_gene: TRBV28
j_gene: TRBJ2-7
abundance: -
CDR3aa: CASSSPTGPPSYEQYF
CDR3nt: TGTGCCAGCAGTTCGCCGACAGGGCCCCCGTCCTACGAGCAGTACTTC

d_gene: -
v_gene: TRBV6-5
j_gene: TRBJ2-7
abundance: -
CDR3aa: CASSDHYEQYF
CDR3nt: TGTGCCAGCAGTGACCATTACGAGCAGTACTTC

d_gene: -
v_gene: TRBV6-5
j_gene: TRBJ2-6
abundance: -
CDR3aa: CASSYGGGSGANVLTF
CDR3nt: TGTGCCAGCAGTTACGGAGGTGGCTCTGGGGCCAACGTCCTGACTTTC